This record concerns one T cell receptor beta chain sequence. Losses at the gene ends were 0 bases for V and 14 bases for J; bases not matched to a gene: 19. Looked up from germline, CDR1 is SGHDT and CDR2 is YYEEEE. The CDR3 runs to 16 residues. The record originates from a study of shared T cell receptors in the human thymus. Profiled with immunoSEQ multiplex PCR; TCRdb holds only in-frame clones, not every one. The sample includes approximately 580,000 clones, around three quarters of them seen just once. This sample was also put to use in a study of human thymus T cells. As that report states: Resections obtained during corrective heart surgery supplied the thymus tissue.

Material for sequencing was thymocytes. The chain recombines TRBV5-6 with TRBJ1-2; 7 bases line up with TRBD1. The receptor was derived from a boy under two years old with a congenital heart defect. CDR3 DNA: TGTGCCAGCAGCTTGGGGCCTCTGGGACAGCGAACCCTTAGGACCTTC. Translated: CASSLGPLGQRTLRTF.